This passage covers 29 T cell receptor beta chains from one sample sequenced in a study of T cell clonotyping in hematopoietic cell transplantation. Stated time point: recipient sample about 28 days before transplant, after cytoreduction. Produced via immunoSEQ multiplex PCR; TCRdb's table is partial and in-frame only. The sample yields 5,500 to 6,000 clones, 70% to 90% seen once. The sequencing here drew on peripheral blood mononuclear cells, taken before stem cell transplant. These receptors were obtained from a woman between 45 and 60 years old with acute myeloid leukemia. Some clones in this sample may be carry-over from other donors' samples.

V and J are TRBV7-2 and TRBJ1-2; D call uncertain. Germline CDR1 is SGHTA and CDR2 is FQGNSA. CDR3 length equals 13 residues. V was pared by 0 bases and J by 6 bases, with 8 bases between. The CDR3 loop reads CASSLAPSNGYTF. DNA of the CDR3: TGTGCCAGCAGCTTAGCGCCCTCCAATGGCTACACCTTC.

V and J are TRBV28 and TRBJ2-3; 10 bases agree with TRBD2. From germline, CDR1 is MDHEN and CDR2 SYDVKM. V was pared by 3 bases and J by 0 bases, with 15 bases of the junction left unmatched. The CDR3 totals 20 residues. The CDR3 sequence is CASSFYVGTSDLVSTDTQYF. CDR3 DNA: TGTGCCAGCAGTTTTTATGTGGGGACTAGCGATCTCGTGAGCACAGATACGCAGTATTTT. Drawing the rest from reference TRBV28 and TRBJ2-3, the complete variable domain is DVKVTQSSRYLVKRTGEKVFLECVQDMDHENMFWYRQDPGLGLRLIYFSYDVKMKEKGDIPEGYSVSREKKERFSLILESASTNQTSMYLCASSFYVGTSDLVSTDTQYFGPGTRLTVL.

The chain combines TRBV19 with TRBJ1-6; possible D gene TRBD1, 5 bases. The CDR3 covers 14 residues. In germline, CDR1 is LNHDA, CDR2 SQIVND (reference sequence). The V end lost 8 bases, the J end lost 3 bases, and 11 bases lay between the germline ends. CDR3 amino acids: CASGGENYNSPLHF. In DNA form, the CDR3 reads TGTGCCAGTGGGGGGGAGAACTATAATTCACCCCTCCACTTT. The full variable domain, rest sourced from reference TRBV19 and TRBJ1-6, is DGGITQSPKYLFRKEGQNVTLSCEQNLNHDAMYWYRQDPGQGLRLIYYSQIVNDFQKGDIAEGYSVSREKKESFPLTVTSAQKNPTAFYLCASGGENYNSPLHFGNGTRLTVT.

The V and J genes are TRBV11-1 and TRBJ2-3, with TRBD1 as a possible D gene (5 bases). Germline V CDR1 and CDR2: SGHAT, FQDESV (reference sequence). CDR3 length: 14 residues. Trimming pared 3 bases from V and 3 bases from J, leaving 10 bases between. This chain's CDR3 is CASSLQGGTDTQYF. The CDR3 region has the DNA TGTGCCAGCAGCTTGCAGGGTGGGACAGATACGCAGTATTTT.

The chain recombines TRBV6-1 with TRBJ1-5; D is uncertain. Germline assignment: CDR1 MNHNS and CDR2 SASEGT. The CDR3 extends over 16 amino acids. V lost 2 bases to trimming and J lost 0 bases, with 11 bases between them. This CDR3 reads CASSEIGGYSNQPQHF. Written as DNA, the CDR3 is TGTGCCAGCAGTGAAATAGGTGGCTATAGCAATCAGCCCCAGCATTTT.

This sequence joins TRBV10-3 and TRBJ1-1; perhaps TRBD1 as D (5 bases). The CDR3 runs to 16 residues. Germline values: CDR1 ENHRY, CDR2 SYGVKD. V was trimmed by 4 bases and J by 0 bases, leaving 15 bases between them. CDR3: CAISGPTGGLNTEAFF. As DNA, the CDR3 is TGTGCCATCAGTGGGCCCACTGGGGGGTTGAACACTGAAGCTTTCTTT.

V is TRBV6-6 and J is TRBJ2-2; tentatively, D is TRBD2 (5 bases). The CDR3 has 15 amino acids. Trimming took off 5 bases at V and 0 bases at J, with 10 bases between the two ends. Per the germline V gene, CDR1 is MNHNY and CDR2 is SVGAGI (reference sequence). The CDR3 is CASSRGSANTGELFF. The CDR3 coding sequence is TGTGCCAGCAGTCGCGGGTCCGCGAACACCGGGGAGCTGTTTTTT.

The V and J genes are TRBV6-5 and TRBJ1-2; 8 bases fit TRBD1. The CDR3 spans 13 residues. The germline V gene encodes CDR1 MNHEY and CDR2 SVGAGI. The junction had 3 bases not matched to a gene; V was cut back by 6 bases and J by 3 bases. CDR3 sequence reads: CASRSTGDYGYTF. The CDR3 DNA is TGTGCCAGCAGATCGACAGGGGACTATGGCTACACCTTC.

The J gene is TRBJ2-5, the V gene TRBV30; 9 bases are shared with TRBD1. Germline loops: CDR1 GTSNPN, CDR2 SVGIG (reference sequence). The CDR3 covers 13 residues. The trim removed 3 bases at V and 4 bases at J, leaving 3 bases unmatched. CDR3 loop: CAWSTGGPETQYF. CDR3 coding DNA: TGTGCCTGGAGCACAGGGGGCCCAGAGACCCAGTACTTC.

This clone was recorded a few times. This rearrangement joins TRBV4-2 to TRBJ2-1, with 9 positions matching TRBD1. Germline V gene sequence: CDR1 LGHNA, CDR2 YNFKEQ. J was trimmed by 7 bases and V by 0 bases; bases with no gene match: 7. The CDR3 is 16 residues long. The CDR3 spells CASSQDWDRAFNEQFF. DNA of the CDR3: TGTGCCAGCAGCCAAGATTGGGACAGGGCATTTAATGAGCAGTTCTTC.

The chain combines TRBV10-3 with TRBJ2-2; D gene unclear. This CDR3 is 14 amino acids long. In germline, CDR1 is ENHRY, CDR2 SYGVKD. V was shortened by 2 bases and J by 1 base, with 5 bases between the two germline ends. The CDR3 DNA reads TGTGCCATCAGTGAGACAGTGAACACCGGGGAGCTGTTTTTT. This gives the protein CAISETVNTGELFF.

Only one count was recorded for this clone. The J gene is TRBJ2-1, the V gene TRBV4-2, with 12 positions matching TRBD2. The length of the CDR3 is 14 residues. With V trimmed by 7 bases and J by 5 bases, 3 bases remained unmatched. CDR1 is LGHNA and CDR2 is YNFKEQ in the germline V gene. The CDR3 here is CASTASGGDNEQFF. The CDR3 nucleotides are TGTGCCAGCACGGCTAGCGGGGGGGACAATGAGCAGTTCTTC.

The count of this clone is one. The rearrangement joins TRBV15 to TRBJ1-3, with D unresolved. The CDR3 is 17 residues long. Germline CDR1 reads LNHNV; CDR2 reads YYDKDF (reference sequence). V lost 0 bases to trimming and J lost 4 bases, with 16 bases between them. DNA of the CDR3: TGTGCCACCAGCAGAGATCGGACGTCTTCTTCGGGAAACACCATATATTTT. Its translation is CATSRDRTSSSGNTIYF.

The chain couples TRBV27 to TRBJ2-7; maybe TRBD1 (6 bases). Germline V gene data show CDR1 as MNHEY and CDR2 as SMNVEV (reference sequence). This CDR3 has 13 amino acids. The V and J ends lost 7 bases and 3 bases respectively, with 13 bases between them. The CDR3 nucleotides are TGTGCCAGCACCAGGGGCTACCGCTACGAGCAGTACTTC. This translates into CASTRGYRYEQYF.

The chain carries TRBV10-1 and TRBJ2-3; 10 bases align to TRBD2. Germline V CDR1 and CDR2: WNHNN, SYGVQD (reference sequence). The CDR3 consists of 14 residues. Losses at the gene ends were 8 bases for V and 2 bases for J; bases not matched to a gene: 4. CDR3 residues: CASPGTSDTDTQYF. For the CDR3, the DNA is TGCGCCAGCCCCGGGACTAGCGACACAGATACGCAGTATTTT.

V is TRBV30 and J is TRBJ2-2; TRBD1 matches at 7 bases. The CDR3 loop spans 14 amino acids. Germline assignment: CDR1 GTSNPN and CDR2 SVGIG (reference sequence). The junction had 6 bases not matched to a gene; V was cut back by 1 base and J by 7 bases. The CDR3 here is CAWSARGSGGELFF. The CDR3 DNA is TGTGCCTGGAGTGCCAGGGGGAGCGGCGGGGAGCTGTTTTTT.

CDR3 DNA: TGTGCCACCGTGAACCGGGACCAAGAGACCCAGTACTTC. Its protein is CATVNRDQETQYF. V gene TRBV28 combines with J gene TRBJ2-5; D uncertain. Germline V gene data show CDR1 as MDHEN and CDR2 as SYDVKM. The CDR3 has 13 amino acids. The V end was cut by 10 bases, the J end by 0 bases, with 12 bases between.

This chain links TRBV7-9 with TRBJ2-7; the D call may be TRBD1 or TRBD2 (5 bases each). The CDR3 has 15 residues. The germline V gene has CDR1 SEHNR and CDR2 FQNEAQ (reference sequence). The V gene lost 5 bases and the J gene lost 5 bases, with 19 bases spanning the gap. CDR3 sequence reads: CASSKGPGASNEQYF. As DNA, the CDR3 is TGTGCCAGCAGCAAAGGGCCCGGGGCTTCCAACGAGCAGTACTTC.

This chain connects TRBV5-1 to TRBJ1-2; 8 nucleotides match TRBD1. Germline CDR1 reads SGHRS; CDR2 reads YFSETQ. V lost 3 bases and J lost 4; bases outside the gene matches: 2. The CDR3 loop spans 13 amino acids. In nucleotides, the CDR3 is TGCGCCAGCAGCTGGGACAGGTTCTATGGCTACACCTTC. The encoded protein is CASSWDRFYGYTF.

Here the CDR3 DNA reads TGTGCCAGCAGTTTGGGTAGCGGGAGGGCCCCGGTCTCTGGGGCCAACGTCCTGACTTTC. This translates into CASSLGSGRAPVSGANVLTF. This chain joins TRBV27 and TRBJ2-6; the match to TRBD2 covers 11 bases. The CDR3 consists of 20 residues. The trim removed 3 bases at V and 0 bases at J, leaving 10 bases unmatched. CDR1 MNHEY and CDR2 SMNVEV come from the germline V gene (reference sequence).

The genes are TRBV6-1 and TRBJ2-5; 8 positions match TRBD2. The V gene's germline CDR1 is MNHNS and CDR2 SASEGT. CDR3 length equals 13 residues. V lost 8 bases and J lost 5; bases outside the gene matches: 7. CDR3 residues: CASPGGRKETQYF. CDR3 nucleotide sequence: TGTGCCAGCCCGGGGGGGCGGAAGGAGACCCAGTACTTC.

This rearrangement joins TRBV15 to TRBJ1-2; D might be TRBD1 (5 bases). Trimming removed 1 base from V and 5 bases from J, with 11 bases in between. The CDR3 covers 14 residues. Germline loops: CDR1 LNHNV, CDR2 YYDKDF (reference sequence). This CDR3 reads CATSRGGDGYGYTF. CDR3 DNA sequence: TGTGCCACCAGCAGAGGGGGGGACGGATATGGCTACACCTTC.

The chain has TRBV4-2 and TRBJ2-5, with TRBD1 identical over 7 bases. The CDR3 length is 14 residues. The junction had 7 bases not matched to a gene; V was cut back by 4 bases and J by 5 bases. Germline CDR1 and CDR2: LGHNA and YNFKEQ. CDR3 sequence: CASSPKTGRETQYF. The CDR3 coding sequence is TGTGCCAGCAGCCCGAAGACAGGGCGGGAGACCCAGTACTTC.

This sequence joins TRBV2 and TRBJ2-3; no clear D. The CDR3 loop spans 15 amino acids. V was shortened by 4 bases and J by 0 bases, with 11 bases between the two germline ends. The germline V gene has CDR1 SNHLY and CDR2 FYNNEI. The CDR3 sequence: CASSGQTRSTDTQYF. The CDR3 nucleotides read TGTGCCAGCAGTGGGCAGACAAGAAGCACAGATACGCAGTATTTT.

V gene TRBV6-6 combines with J gene TRBJ2-7, with unresolved D. CDR3 length: 14 amino acids. CDR1 is MNHNY and CDR2 is SVGAGI in the germline V gene (reference sequence). The germline V and J ends were trimmed by 0 bases and 5 bases, with 11 bases remaining between them. CDR3 protein: CASSYSLIGDEQYF. The CDR3 region has the DNA TGTGCCAGCAGTTACTCCCTTATCGGAGACGAGCAGTACTTC.

This sequence joins TRBV15 and TRBJ2-7; the D is unclear. CDR1 is LNHNV, CDR2 YYDKDF, per germline (reference sequence). CDR3 length equals 13 residues. V was shortened by 0 bases and J by 4 bases, with 7 bases between the two germline ends. This chain's CDR3 is CATSREYEYEQYF. CDR3 nucleotides: TGTGCCACCAGCAGAGAATACGAGTACGAGCAGTACTTC.

The V call is TRBV11-2, the J call TRBJ2-1; 10 nucleotides align to TRBD2. The germline V gene encodes CDR1 SGHAT and CDR2 FQNNGV. The CDR3 totals 15 residues. V dropped 3 bases and J dropped 7; count of bases not matched to a gene: 6. The chain's CDR3 is CASSFHSGGANEQFF. The CDR3, as DNA: TGTGCCAGCAGCTTCCACAGCGGGGGGGCAAATGAGCAGTTCTTC.

The gene calls are TRBV28 and TRBJ2-1; the D is unclear. Germline CDR1 MDHEN, CDR2 SYDVKM. The CDR3 extends over 14 amino acids. With 5 bases removed from V and 5 bases from J, the gap between germline ends came to 13 bases. CDR3 amino acids: CASSTLLADNEQFF. In DNA, the CDR3 is TGTGCCAGCAGTACCCTTTTAGCAGACAATGAGCAGTTCTTC.

The gene calls are TRBV5-6 and TRBJ2-7, with D unclear. CDR3 length: 14 amino acids. Germline loops: CDR1 SGHDT, CDR2 YYEEEE. V gave up 2 bases and J gave up 6 bases, with 15 bases separating them. The DNA for the CDR3 is TGTGCCAGCAGCTTCGATTCCCTTCTTGGCGAGCAGTACTTC. Protein product: CASSFDSLLGEQYF.